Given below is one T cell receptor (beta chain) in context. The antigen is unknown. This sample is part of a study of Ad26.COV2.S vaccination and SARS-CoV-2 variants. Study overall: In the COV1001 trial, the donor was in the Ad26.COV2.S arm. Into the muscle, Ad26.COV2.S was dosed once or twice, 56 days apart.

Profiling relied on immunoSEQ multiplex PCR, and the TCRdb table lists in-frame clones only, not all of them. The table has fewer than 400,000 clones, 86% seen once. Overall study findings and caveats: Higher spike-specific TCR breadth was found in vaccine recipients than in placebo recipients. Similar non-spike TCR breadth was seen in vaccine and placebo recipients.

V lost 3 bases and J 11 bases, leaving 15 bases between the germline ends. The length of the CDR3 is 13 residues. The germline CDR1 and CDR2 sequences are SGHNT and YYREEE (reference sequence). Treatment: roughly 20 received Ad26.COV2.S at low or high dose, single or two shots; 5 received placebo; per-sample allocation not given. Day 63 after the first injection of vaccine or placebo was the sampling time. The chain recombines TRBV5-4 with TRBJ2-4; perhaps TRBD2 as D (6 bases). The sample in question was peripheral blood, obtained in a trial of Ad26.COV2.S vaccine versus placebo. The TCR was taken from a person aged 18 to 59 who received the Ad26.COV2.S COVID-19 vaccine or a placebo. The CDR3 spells CASSSDPGLFQYF. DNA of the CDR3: TGTGCCAGCAGCTCCGATCCGGGACTTTTTCAGTACTTC. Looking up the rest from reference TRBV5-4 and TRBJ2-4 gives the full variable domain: ETGVTQSPTHLIKTRGQQVTLRCSSQSGHNTVSWYQQALGQGPQFIFQYYREEENGRGNFPPRFSGLQFPNYSSELNVNALELDDSALYLCASSSDPGLFQYFGAGTRLSVL.